The clone carrying this T cell receptor beta chain has just one count. The protocol was immunoSEQ multiplex PCR, while the TCRdb copy is restricted to in-frame clones and leaves out a portion. The data show tens of thousands of clones, roughly 87% seen once. Germline lookup yields CDR1 MRHNA and CDR2 SNTAGT. This CDR3 comprises 15 residues. Trimming took off 10 bases at V and 2 bases at J, with 20 bases between the two ends. This entry comes from a study of OX40 agonist ivuxolimab in advanced cancers. The chain carries TRBV6-4 and TRBJ2-5; a possible D gene is TRBD1 (6 bases). The TCR was taken from an adult with an advanced solid tumor such as melanoma, head and neck, liver or kidney cancer. This specimen was CD4+ or CD8+ T cells sorted from blood, taken in a trial of the OX40 agonist ivuxolimab. The CDR3 sequence: CANLVGDKQQETQYF. The CDR3 DNA reads as TGTGCCAACCTCGTGGGGGACAAACAACAAGAGACCCAGTACTTC.